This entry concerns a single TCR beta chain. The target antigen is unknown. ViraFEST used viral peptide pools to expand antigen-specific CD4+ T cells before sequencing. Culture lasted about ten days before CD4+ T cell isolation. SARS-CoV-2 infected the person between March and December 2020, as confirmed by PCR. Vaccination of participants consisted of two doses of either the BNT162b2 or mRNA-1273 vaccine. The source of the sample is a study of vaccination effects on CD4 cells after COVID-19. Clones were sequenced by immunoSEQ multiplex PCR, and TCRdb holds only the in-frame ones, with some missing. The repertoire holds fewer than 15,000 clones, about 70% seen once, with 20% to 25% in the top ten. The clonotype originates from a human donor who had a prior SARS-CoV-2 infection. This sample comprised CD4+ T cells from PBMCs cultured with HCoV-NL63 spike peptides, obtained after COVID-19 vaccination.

The DNA of the CDR3 is TGTGCCAGCAGACGGGACAGTACCTACGAGCAGTACTTC. Translated: CASRRDSTYEQYF. V is TRBV11-1 and J is TRBJ2-7, with 7 bases lining up with TRBD1. Per the germline V gene, CDR1 is SGHAT and CDR2 is FQDESV (reference sequence). The length of the CDR3 is 13 residues. Losses at the gene ends were 6 bases for V and 2 bases for J; bases not matched to a gene: 4.